Below, one T cell receptor (beta chain) is given with its context. This clone was detected only once. It has no known antigen specificity. One base away there is no much larger clone; base qualities are not given. These data belong to a study of T cell changes during pregnancy in multiple sclerosis (dated by TCRdb to about 2019). Concerning the study at large: The study examined how the T cell repertoire changed over the course of pregnancy in women with multiple sclerosis.

The V and J ends are trimmed by 0 bases and 3 bases, leaving 8 bases between them. The CDR3 spans 14 residues, from the cysteine through the phenylalanine. CDR3 DNA only is kept here, 42 bases in frame from base 1. The germline V gene specifies SGHTA as CDR1 and FQGNSA as CDR2. Libraries came from the immunoSEQ multiplex PCR assay. The table comes from immuneACCESS by way of TCRdb, which keeps in-frame sequences with V and J called. Part of the clones is missing from these tables; in studies checked, under half for an unresolved V gene and the rest for unknown reasons. Here the sample has roughly 74,000 clones; approximately 90% occur a single time. The top ten hold approximately 3.5% of the sample.

Sequencing was performed on peripheral blood, taken before pregnancy. This receptor was taken from a female donor with multiple sclerosis, enrolled in a pregnancy study. The chain joins TRBV7-2 to TRBJ1-2; no D gene can be assigned with confidence. CDR3 reads: CASSLAADYYGYTF. The nucleotide sequence reads as follows: TGTGCCAGCAGCTTAGCGGCAGACTACTATGGCTACACCTTC.